The present TCR beta chain was sequenced within a study of beta chain features in type 1 diabetes. Study-level findings and limits: There was a moderate but significant shortening of TCRB CDR3s in all four CD4+ subsets of Type 1 diabetes patients. More deletions and fewer insertions at VDJ junctions were seen in type 1 diabetes patients. The study found that naive, central memory and Treg TCRB repertoires appeared more similar in patients than in healthy donors.

This clone was counted many times. The antigen remains unidentified. This CDR3 spans 14 amino acids. With V trimmed by 8 bases and J by 5 bases, 11 bases remained unmatched. Germline loops: CDR1 KGHSH, CDR2 LQKENI. The entirety of the isolated RNA underwent reverse transcription, so expressed TCRB transcripts were sequenced. Repertoires were generated with immunoSEQ multiplex PCR, while TCRdb's copy carries only in-frame clones and drops some. The table has 200,000 to 250,000 clones, roughly 10% seen once. The TCR comes from a man aged 18 to 30 in good health. The genes are TRBV18 and TRBJ2-5; the match to TRBD1 covers 7 bases. The material sequenced was central memory CD4+ T cells from blood. CDR3 DNA sequence: TGTGCCAGCGCCGACAGGGAGCGTTTGGAGACCCAGTACTTC. Amino acid sequence: CASADRERLETQYF.